This entry is about one TCR beta chain. Antigen specificity is unknown. The sample belongs to a study of monozygotic twins with inflammatory bowel disease. Study observations and caveats: Twins classed as concordant or discordant showed no difference in repertoire similarity, possibly from limited power.

There are 16 residues in the CDR3. Germline values: CDR1 KGHSH, CDR2 LQKENI. For each CDR3 protein, TCRdb gives one entry from its re-call of the 5' RACE reads, without DNA. Listed are 350,000 to 400,000 distinct CDR3 sequences; around 2.6% falls within the top ten. The specimen sequenced was blood. This chain joins TRBV18 and TRBJ2-1; TCRdb returns TRBD1, unconfirmable since there is no DNA. This clonotype was sampled from a human donor with ulcerative colitis or Crohn's disease, or a healthy co-twin of an affected twin (not recorded which). CDR3 amino acids: CASSPLSQGAGNEQFF.